The subject of this entry is one TCR beta chain. The target of this receptor is not known. Base-call qualities are not available, and no considerably larger clone is one nucleotide away. This entry belongs to a study of blood T cells in healthy people across ages (dated by TCRdb to about 2015). Turning to the overall study: In model experiments, roughly one uniquely barcoded TCR beta cDNA molecule per two T cells was captured by template switching. To track age-related changes in TCR beta repertoire diversity, the study relied on deep sequencing normalized with unique cDNA molecular identifiers. The donors were split into four age groups: young (average around 16 years), middle-aged (nearly 40), aged (approximately 60) and long-lived (about 74). For two donors (one aged 18 to 30 and one aged 80 or older), the study analyzed two additional independent replicas of 1 million unique cDNA reads from the same blood draw. Overall study outcomes, separate from this receptor: Total diversity estimates from one million sequenced T cells were considered lower bounds and underestimates. Observed TCR beta diversity per million T cells fell roughly linearly with age, and a significant reduction was already apparent by age approximately 41. Donor CMV infection status was unknown, potentially confounding age-related changes in expanded clonotypes. A strong correlation was found between observed TCR beta diversity and the percentage of naive T cells measured by flow cytometry. Conclusive comparison of naive and antigen-experienced compartments was prevented by the profiling of bulk unsorted PBMCs. The long-lived group showed more naive CD4+ T cells, fewer expanded clones and increased TCR diversity than the aged group, suggesting age selection.

The library was prepared using 5' RACE. TCRdb records Illumina HiSeq 2500 as the sequencer. A second PCR of roughly 6 to 11 cycles was performed with a sample-barcoded 5' primer and a J-beta primer mix. Each TCR beta cDNA molecule received a unique molecular identifier from a template-switch 5' adaptor carrying 12 random nucleotides. Each sample yielded at least 3 million CDR3-containing paired-end reads. First-strand cDNA was synthesized from all RNA with the Mint cDNA synthesis kit, primed by a TRBC-specific oligonucleotide. After uracil-DNA glycosylase treatment, a first 18-cycle PCR used universal primers M1SS and BC2_uni_R on all cDNA. In the source study's methods: Normalization of each sample was performed by random selection of 1 million high-quality reads, each carrying a distinct molecular identifier. Reads with shared molecular identifiers were discarded instead of being binned into consensus sequences. MiTCR, with a Q25 quality threshold and the strictest error-elimination algorithm, was used for CDR3 identification, clonotype clustering and error correction. A nonparametric unseen species model with Euler transformation was used to estimate lower-bound total TCR beta diversity. Through fastp at Q25 and MiXCR, TCRdb rebuilt clones from the public reads, retaining in-frame beta chains. For every CDR3 protein sequence, its rows merge into one entry that carries the most common genes and DNA. None of the V and J calls come from the authors' own analysis; TCRdb made them. The sample records about 800,000 distinct CDR3 sequences, approximately 25% of which are singletons. Under 4.5% of the sample goes to the ten largest clones.

Donors were 39 systemically healthy Caucasian individuals from Russia aged roughly 6 to 90 years. Roughly 10 milliliters of peripheral blood were collected from each donor into EDTA-treated Vacutainer tubes. PBMCs were isolated by Ficoll-Paque density-gradient centrifugation, with at least 6.5 million obtained per sample. Trizol reagent was used to extract total RNA from PBMCs, with at least 5.5 micrograms per sample. Naive CD45RAhigh/CD27high T cell percentages were measured by flow cytometry on a PBMC aliquot from every donor. The CDR1 and CDR2 encoded by the germline V gene (reference sequence) are SEHNR and FQNEAQ. V and J lose 5 bases and 7 bases, and a span of 12 bases separates them. Including the terminal cysteine and phenylalanine, the CDR3 comprises 12 residues. Only the CDR3 DNA stays, 36 bases, in frame from base 1. The data also belong to a second study, concerning T cells of mothers and their children. As noted in the second study: The donors were nine systemically healthy Caucasian individuals, made up of three mothers and their six children. cDNA synthesis used all of the extracted RNA, with roughly 1.5 ug of RNA in each 15 ul reaction. In the second PCR, sample barcodes and 2-4 random nucleotides were introduced via the M1S primer. Over 9.5 million TCR beta CDR3 reads were obtained for each mother, and 3 million to 3.5 million reads were obtained for each child. In both related and unrelated pairs, thymic selection shapes the output of TCR recombination in a similar way, with inherited differences having only a minor effect. Normalized repertoire overlap was always slightly but never significantly higher in related than unrelated mother-child pairs. No persistent microchimeric T cell clones were detected, at a sensitivity of about 100 clones per million clonotypes. Deep NGS was used in the study to compare the TCR beta repertoires of mothers and children and to look for features that separate related mother-child pairs from unrelated individuals. The mean age was around 40 +/- 4 years for the mothers and approximately 11 +/- 4 years for the children. After adapter ligation was performed with NEBNext reagents, the libraries were sequenced on an Illumina HiSeq 2000 with 100+100 nt paired-end reads. To prevent cross-contamination, the mother and child libraries were prepared a month apart and were sequenced in separate runs. For each donor, somewhere between about 450,000 and 2,000,000 distinct TCR beta clonotypes were identified. Naive TCR beta clonotypes were estimated from low-frequency clonotypes matched to each donor's FACS-determined naive share, without sorting.

The chain is assembled from TRBV7-9 and TRBJ2-7, with the D segment possibly TRBD1 or TRBD2, each aligning over 5 bases. What was sequenced was blood. The clonotype originates from a boy aged 10-17 years in good health. Here the CDR3 is given as CASSAQDLEQYF. Read as DNA, the sequence is TGTGCCAGCAGCGCACAGGACTTGGAGCAGTACTTC.